The 25 T cell receptor beta chains reported below all come from one sample, sequenced in a study of a mutant IDH1 vaccine in newly diagnosed glioma. The antigens these receptors bind are not known. Time point defined: week 23, last vaccination. Alongside topical imiquimod, each dose of vaccine comprised 300 ug of mutant IDH1 20-mer peptide. TCRdb keeps only in-frame clones here, not all; method: immunoSEQ multiplex PCR. The sample consists of fewer than 45,000 clones, 78% of them appearing once. The material was PBMCs, obtained from a glioma patient whose treatment included an IDH1 peptide vaccine. The receptors were gathered from a woman aged 40 to 50 with glioma. Some clones in this sample may be carry-over from other donors' samples.

This clone has only one observation. The chain is built from TRBV7-9 and TRBJ1-2; 7 bases line up with TRBD1. Germline V CDR1 and CDR2: SEHNR, FQNEAQ (reference sequence). The trim removed 1 base at V and 3 bases at J, leaving 5 bases unmatched. The CDR3 runs 15 residues. The chain's CDR3 is CASSLDRGGYYGYTF. For the CDR3, the DNA is TGTGCCAGCAGCTTAGACAGGGGAGGCTACTATGGCTACACCTTC.

The CDR3 sequence: CASSLNSAGGYTDTQYF. DNA for the CDR3: TGTGCCAGCAGCTTAAATTCAGCGGGAGGCTACACAGATACGCAGTATTTT. The J gene is TRBJ2-3, the V gene TRBV7-2; 9 bases line up with TRBD2. With 2 bases clipped from V and 2 bases from J, the junction kept 8 bases outside the gene matches. Looked up from germline, CDR1 is SGHTA and CDR2 is FQGNSA. The CDR3 spans 17 residues.

V gene TRBV28 combines with J gene TRBJ2-5; no definite D call. Germline V gene lookup returns CDR1 MDHEN and CDR2 SYDVKM. The CDR3 is 15 amino acids. The ends were cut back, 3 bases at V and 4 bases at J, with 15 bases in the middle. CDR3 sequence: CASSFLTLRGETQYF. The CDR3, as DNA: TGTGCCAGCAGTTTTTTGACTCTACGCGGAGAGACCCAGTACTTC.

The chain has TRBV14 and TRBJ1-6; D gene uncertain. The length of the CDR3 is 13 residues. The germline V gene has CDR1 SGHDN and CDR2 FVKESK. Trimming removed 2 bases from V and 4 bases from J, with 3 bases in between. CDR3 residues: CASSQLYNSPLHF. In DNA, the CDR3 is TGTGCCAGCAGCCAATTGTATAATTCACCCCTCCACTTT. Using reference TRBV14 and TRBJ1-6 for the parts outside the CDR3, the full variable domain is EAGVTQFPSHSVIEKGQTVTLRCDPISGHDNLYWYRRVMGKEIKFLLHFVKESKQDESGMPNNRFLAERTGGTYSTLKVQPAELEDSGVYFCASSQLYNSPLHFGNGTRLTVT.

The genes are TRBV7-2 and TRBJ2-3, with unresolved D. Deletions cut 5 bases from V and 2 bases from J, with 14 bases between. The CDR3 runs to 15 residues. Germline V gene data show CDR1 as SGHTA and CDR2 as FQGNSA. The CDR3 sequence: CASSPQARDTDTQYF. The DNA for the CDR3 is TGTGCCAGCAGCCCCCAAGCGCGAGACACAGATACGCAGTATTTT.

The V and J genes are TRBV6-6 and TRBJ2-7; TRBD1 matches at 10 bases. The CDR3 is made up of 14 amino acids. With V trimmed by 6 bases and J by 1 base, 3 bases remained unmatched. The V gene's germline CDR1 is MNHNY and CDR2 SVGAGI (reference sequence). The CDR3 sequence: CASRPGQGSYEQYF. The CDR3 DNA follows: TGTGCCAGCAGACCGGGACAGGGGTCCTACGAGCAGTACTTC.

The CDR3 sequence: CSVEDPTGVEEKLFF. The CDR3 DNA sequence: TGCAGCGTTGAAGATCCGACAGGGGTTGAGGAAAAACTGTTTTTT. The V and J genes are TRBV29-1 and TRBJ1-4; 8 positions match TRBD1. The CDR3 length is 15 residues. Germline assignment: CDR1 SQVTM and CDR2 ANQGSEA. Trimming cost V 0 bases and J 8 bases; bases outside gene matches: 8.

In its sample, this clone was seen a few times. The chain couples TRBV5-1 to TRBJ2-7, with TRBD1 as a possible D gene (5 bases). Looked up from germline, CDR1 is SGHRS and CDR2 is YFSETQ. V was clipped by 4 bases and J by 3 bases, with 11 bases between them. The CDR3 has 13 amino acids. The CDR3 DNA sequence: TGCGCCAGCAGCAAAGACAGACACTACGAGCAGTACTTC. Its translation: CASSKDRHYEQYF. The complete variable domain, with remaining parts taken from reference TRBV5-1 and TRBJ2-7, reads KAGVTQTPRYLIKTRGQQVTLSCSPISGHRSVSWYQQTPGQGLQFLFEYFSETQRNKGNFPGRFSGRQFSNSRSEMNVSTLELGDSALYLCASSKDRHYEQYFGPGTRLTVT.

The chain recombines TRBV6-6 with TRBJ2-5; perhaps TRBD1 as D (5 bases). This CDR3 region has 14 residues. V gave up 6 bases and J gave up 5 bases, with 16 bases separating them. Germline V gene data show CDR1 as MNHNY and CDR2 as SVGAGI (reference sequence). The CDR3 loop is CASRTRALGETQYF. The CDR3 nucleotides are TGTGCCAGCAGGACCAGGGCCCTGGGCGAGACCCAGTACTTC.

The V and J genes are TRBV25-1 and TRBJ1-2, with a weak D call TRBD1 (6 bases). CDR3 size: 11 residues. Trimming took off 8 bases at V and 4 bases at J, with 8 bases between the two ends. Germline loops: CDR1 MGHDK, CDR2 SYGVNS. CDR3 in DNA: TGTGCCAGCCAGGGGTTCTATGGCTACACCTTC. Protein sequence: CASQGFYGYTF.

The chain employs TRBV10-3 and TRBJ2-7; D not certain. This CDR3 contains 14 residues. Germline assignment: CDR1 ENHRY and CDR2 SYGVKD. V lost 11 bases, J lost 2 bases, and 19 bases lay in between. CDR3 DNA sequence: TGTGCCTCGGGCCCAACCCGCTTTACCTACGAGCAGTACTTC. It encodes CASGPTRFTYEQYF.

V and J are TRBV5-4 and TRBJ2-6; D could derive from TRBD1 or TRBD2 (5 bases each). There are 16 residues in the CDR3. V was shortened by 5 bases and J by 5 bases, with 17 bases between the two germline ends. Per the germline V gene, CDR1 is SGHNT and CDR2 is YYREEE (reference sequence). The CDR3 reads CASRSGTATRANVLTF. CDR3 bases: TGTGCCAGCAGGTCTGGGACGGCTACTAGGGCCAACGTCCTGACTTTC.

The chain combines TRBV27 with TRBJ2-3, with D unresolved. Trimming cost V 4 bases and J 2 bases, with 10 bases left between them. Per germline, CDR1 MNHEY and CDR2 SMNVEV (reference sequence). CDR3 length equals 14 residues. The chain's CDR3 is CASSSPGPTDTQYF. CDR3 nucleotide sequence: TGTGCCAGCAGTTCTCCGGGCCCCACAGATACGCAGTATTTT.

The chain recombines TRBV7-2 with TRBJ2-7; no clear D gene. The CDR3 covers 17 residues. Germline-derived CDR1 and CDR2 are SGHTA and FQGNSA. V was shortened by 1 base and J by 0 bases, with 16 bases between the two germline ends. The CDR3 DNA reads as TGTGCCAGCAGCTTAGAACTTTTCCAGGCCGGCTCCTACGAGCAGTACTTC. Translation: CASSLELFQAGSYEQYF.

This chain uses TRBV9 with TRBJ1-1; 7 bases align to TRBD1. Trimming at V came to 4 bases and at J to 2 bases, leaving 5 bases not matched to a gene. The CDR3 length is 14 residues. The V gene's germline CDR1 is SGDLS and CDR2 YYNGEE. Here the CDR3 DNA reads TGTGCCAGCAGCCTCCGACAGGGAAACACTGAAGCTTTCTTT. Translating gives CASSLRQGNTEAFF.

This rearrangement joins TRBV9 to TRBJ2-1, with 8 bases that match TRBD2. This CDR3 comprises 16 residues. The junction had 9 bases not matched to a gene; V was cut back by 3 bases and J by 4 bases. Per the germline V gene, CDR1 is SGDLS and CDR2 is YYNGEE. The CDR3 protein is CASSGGGTRPYNEQFF. The CDR3 DNA reads TGTGCCAGCAGCGGGGGGGGGACTAGACCATACAATGAGCAGTTCTTC.

This clone was detected only a few times. The chain is built from TRBV7-2 and TRBJ2-3; 15 positions agree with TRBD2. V gave up 5 bases and J gave up 6 bases; unmatched junction bases: 6. The CDR3 consists of 16 residues. Per the germline V gene, CDR1 is SGHTA and CDR2 is FQGNSA. The CDR3 sequence: CASSPGLAGGLDTQYF. The CDR3 DNA reads as TGTGCCAGCAGCCCAGGACTAGCGGGGGGGCTGGATACGCAGTATTTT. The whole variable domain, remainder taken from reference TRBV7-2 and TRBJ2-3, is GAGVSQSPSNKVTEKGKDVELRCDPISGHTALYWYRQSLGQGLEFLIYFQGNSAPDKSGLPSDRFSAERTGGSVSTLTIQRTQQEDSAVYLCASSPGLAGGLDTQYFGPGTRLTVL.

The V call is TRBV18, the J call TRBJ1-2, with D uncertain. The CDR3 is 14 residues long. Germline CDR1 and CDR2: KGHSH and LQKENI. Trimming took 3 bases from V and 0 from J, leaving 8 bases between them. Written as DNA, the CDR3 is TGTGCCAGCTCACCGGACCGCTCTAACTATGGCTACACCTTC. This encodes CASSPDRSNYGYTF. Using reference TRBV18 and TRBJ1-2 for the parts outside the CDR3, the full variable domain is NAGVMQNPRHLVRRRGQEARLRCSPMKGHSHVYWYRQLPEEGLKFMVYLQKENIIDESGMPKERFSAEFPKEGPSILRIQQVVRGDSAAYFCASSPDRSNYGYTFGSGTRLTVV.

CDR3 bases: TGTGCCAGCAGCTTAACGCGTTGGACAGGGGCTAACGAGCAGTACTTC. It translates to CASSLTRWTGANEQYF. The chain uses TRBV7-3 and TRBJ2-7; TRBD1 matches at 9 bases. The CDR3 spans 16 residues. CDR1 is SGHTA, CDR2 FQGTGA, per germline. V shed 0 bases and J 5 bases; nucleotides not matched to a gene: 8.

The count of this clone is one. The rearrangement links TRBV5-1 to TRBJ1-2; a possible D gene is TRBD1 (5 bases). Germline V gives CDR1 SGHRS, CDR2 YFSETQ. V shed 2 bases and J shed 3 bases, with 8 bases lying between them. CDR3 length: 13 residues. The CDR3 bases are TGCGCCAGCAGCTTAGGGGATCACTATGGCTACACCTTC. This codes for CASSLGDHYGYTF.

This clone was counted a few times. The chain links TRBV6-5 to TRBJ2-4; D is undetermined. Trimming took 6 bases from V and 6 from J, leaving 15 bases between them. The germline gives CDR1 MNHEY, CDR2 SVGAGI. This CDR3 is 14 amino acids long. The CDR3 bases are TGTGCCAGCAGAAACGTCCTGGCGGTAAACATTCAGTACTTC. Translation gives CASRNVLAVNIQYF.

V and J are TRBV7-3 and TRBJ1-2; 9 bases line up with TRBD1. V shed 4 bases, J shed 7 bases, and the junction held 7 bases outside the gene matches. This CDR3 is built from 14 residues. The germline V gene has CDR1 SGHTA and CDR2 FQGTGA. CDR3 sequence (DNA): TGTGCCAGCAGCTCGGGACAGGGAAGGAGTGGCTACACCTTC. Translating it yields CASSSGQGRSGYTF.

The J gene is TRBJ2-4, the V gene TRBV4-1; D ambiguous. The CDR3 contains 14 residues. CDR1 MGHRA and CDR2 YSYEKL come from the germline V gene. The V end was cut by 1 base, the J end by 1 base, with 5 bases between. CDR3 amino acids: CASSQVVAKNIQYF. CDR3 DNA: TGCGCCAGCAGCCAAGTGGTGGCCAAAAACATTCAGTACTTC.

The rearrangement uses TRBV2 and TRBJ1-2; no firm D call. Germline V lookup: CDR1 SNHLY, CDR2 FYNNEI. The CDR3 has 16 amino acids. Trimming took off 0 bases at V and 5 bases at J, with 16 bases between the two ends. The CDR3 region has the DNA TGTGCCAGCAGTGAAGCCCAGGTGGATGGAGGGTATGGCTACACCTTC. Protein sequence: CASSEAQVDGGYGYTF.

This rearrangement joins TRBV5-1 to TRBJ2-3; D remains unclear. Trimming shortened V by 0 bases and J by 0 bases, and 5 bases separated the two germline ends. The CDR3 runs to 14 residues. Germline values: CDR1 SGHRS, CDR2 YFSETQ. The CDR3 coding sequence is TGCGCCAGCAGCTTGGACACCAGCACAGATACGCAGTATTTT. Translation: CASSLDTSTDTQYF.